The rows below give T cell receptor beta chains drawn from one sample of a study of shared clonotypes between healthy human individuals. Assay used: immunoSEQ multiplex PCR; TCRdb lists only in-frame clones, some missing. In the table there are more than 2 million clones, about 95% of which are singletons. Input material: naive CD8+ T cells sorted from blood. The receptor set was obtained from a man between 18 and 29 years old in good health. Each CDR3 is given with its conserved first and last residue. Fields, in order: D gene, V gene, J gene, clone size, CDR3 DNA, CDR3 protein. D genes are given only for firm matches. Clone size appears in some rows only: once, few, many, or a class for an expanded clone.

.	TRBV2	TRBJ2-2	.	TGTGCCAGCAGTGAAACAGGGACCACGAATTGGATCACCGGGGAGCTGTTTTTT	CASSETGTTNWITGELFF
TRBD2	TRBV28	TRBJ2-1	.	TGTGCCAGCAGTCCCGGACTAGCGGGGTACAATGAGCAGTTCTTC	CASSPGLAGYNEQFF
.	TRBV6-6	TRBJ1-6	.	TGTGCCAGCAGGACATATAATTCACCCCTCCACTTT	CASRTYNSPLHF
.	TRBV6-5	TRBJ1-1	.	TGTGCCAGCAGTTTTTCGGGGAACACTGAAGCTTTCTTT	CASSFSGNTEAFF
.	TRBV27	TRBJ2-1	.	TGTGCCAGCAGTTTACGAGGGGGGACAAATGAGCAGTTCTTC	CASSLRGGTNEQFF
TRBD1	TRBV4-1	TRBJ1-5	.	TGCGCCAGCAGCCTAGGACAGGGCAATCAGCCCCAGCATTTT	CASSLGQGNQPQHF
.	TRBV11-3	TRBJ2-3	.	TGTGCCAGCAGCTTAGGCGCTAGCGTCACAGATACGCAGTATTTT	CASSLGASVTDTQYF
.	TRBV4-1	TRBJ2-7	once	TGCGCCAGCAGCCCCGGGCCAACCTACGAGCAGTACTTC	CASSPGPTYEQYF
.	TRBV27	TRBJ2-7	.	TGTGCCAGCAGGGCCGGGCTCAGCTCCTACGAGCAGTACTTC	CASRAGLSSYEQYF
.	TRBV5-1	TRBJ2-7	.	TGCGCCAGCAGCTTGGCAGGAGGGCCCTACGAGCAGTACTTC	CASSLAGGPYEQYF
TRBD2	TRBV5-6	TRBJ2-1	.	TGTGCCAGCAGCTTGGCCTTTAGCGGGGTCTATGAGCAGTTCTTC	CASSLAFSGVYEQFF
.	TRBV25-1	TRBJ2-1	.	TGTGCCAGCAGTGCGACATTCTACAATGAGCAGTTCTTC	CASSATFYNEQFF
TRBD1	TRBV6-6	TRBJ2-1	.	TGTGCCAGCACCGGGGGACAGGGGGCTCCCGGGGGTGAGCAGTTCTTC	CASTGGQGAPGGEQFF
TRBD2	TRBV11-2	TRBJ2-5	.	TGTGCCAGCAGCCCGACAGAGGTAGCGGGGGGCCTTCAAGAGACCCAGTACTTC	CASSPTEVAGGLQETQYF
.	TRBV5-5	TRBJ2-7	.	TGTGCCAGCAGCCTACAGGGTACCGAGCAGTACTTC	CASSLQGTEQYF
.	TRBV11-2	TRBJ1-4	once	TGTGCCAGCAGCTTTCTGGGTGGATTTGGAGAAAAACTGTTTTTT	CASSFLGGFGEKLFF
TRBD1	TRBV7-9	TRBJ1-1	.	TGTGCCAGCAGCTCACCACAGGGGGACCCAGAAGCTTTCTTT	CASSSPQGDPEAFF
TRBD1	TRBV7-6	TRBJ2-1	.	TGTGCCAGCAGCTCCGGACAGGGGCTCTCCTACAATGAGCAGTTCTTC	CASSSGQGLSYNEQFF
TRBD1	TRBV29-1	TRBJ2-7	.	TGCAGCGTTGCCCTTGGGACAGTTTCCTACGAGCAGTACTTC	CSVALGTVSYEQYF
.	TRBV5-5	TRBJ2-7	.	TGTGCCAGCAGCTGGGGACCCACCTATGAGCAGTACTTC	CASSWGPTYEQYF
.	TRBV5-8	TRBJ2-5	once	TGTGCCAGCAGCGTTACAGGGACGACCCAGTACTTC	CASSVTGTTQYF
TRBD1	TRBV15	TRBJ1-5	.	TGTGCCACCAGCAGAGCAACAGGGGGCAATCAGCCCCAGCATTTT	CATSRATGGNQPQHF
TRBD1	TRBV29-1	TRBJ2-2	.	TGCAGCGTTGATGAGGGGGCAGGCACCGGGGAGCTGTTTTTT	CSVDEGAGTGELFF
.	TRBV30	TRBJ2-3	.	TGTGCCTGGAGTGTGGGGGGAGCTAGCACAGATACGCAGTATTTT	CAWSVGGASTDTQYF
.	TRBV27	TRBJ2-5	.	TGTGCCAGCAGTCCTCGGGAAGAAGGAGAGACCCAGTACTTC	CASSPREEGETQYF